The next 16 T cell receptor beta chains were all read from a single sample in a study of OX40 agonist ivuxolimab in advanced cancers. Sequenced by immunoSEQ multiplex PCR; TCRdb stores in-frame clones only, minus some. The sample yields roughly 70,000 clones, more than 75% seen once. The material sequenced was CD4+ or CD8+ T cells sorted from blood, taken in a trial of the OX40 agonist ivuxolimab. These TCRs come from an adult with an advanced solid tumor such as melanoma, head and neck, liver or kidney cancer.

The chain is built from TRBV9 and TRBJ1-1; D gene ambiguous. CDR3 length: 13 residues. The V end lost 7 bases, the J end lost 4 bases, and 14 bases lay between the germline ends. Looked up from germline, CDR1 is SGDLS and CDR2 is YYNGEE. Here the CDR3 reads CASSTRGVTEAFF. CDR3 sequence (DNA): TGTGCCAGCTCCACCCGTGGGGTCACTGAAGCTTTCTTT.

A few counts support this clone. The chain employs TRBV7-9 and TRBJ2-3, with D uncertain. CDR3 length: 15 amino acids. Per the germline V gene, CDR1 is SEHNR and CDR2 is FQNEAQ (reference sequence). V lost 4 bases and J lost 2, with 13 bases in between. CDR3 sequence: CASSSRLEVTDTQYF. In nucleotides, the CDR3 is TGTGCCAGCAGCTCCAGACTGGAAGTCACAGATACGCAGTATTTT.

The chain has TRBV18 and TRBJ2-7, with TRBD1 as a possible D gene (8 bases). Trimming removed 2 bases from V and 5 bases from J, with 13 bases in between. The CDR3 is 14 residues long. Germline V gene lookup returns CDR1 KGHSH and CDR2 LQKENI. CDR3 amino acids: CASSPGQGGNEQYF. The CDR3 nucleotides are TGTGCCAGCTCACCAGGACAGGGAGGGAACGAGCAGTACTTC.

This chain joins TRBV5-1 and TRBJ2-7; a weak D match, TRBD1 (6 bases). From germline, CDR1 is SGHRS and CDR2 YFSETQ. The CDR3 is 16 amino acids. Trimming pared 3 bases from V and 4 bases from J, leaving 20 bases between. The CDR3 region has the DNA TGCGCCAGCAGCTGGGGACAAGACCTCAACATTTACGAGCAGTACTTC. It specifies CASSWGQDLNIYEQYF. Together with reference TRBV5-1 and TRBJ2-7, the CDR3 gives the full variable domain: KAGVTQTPRYLIKTRGQQVTLSCSPISGHRSVSWYQQTPGQGLQFLFEYFSETQRNKGNFPGRFSGRQFSNSRSEMNVSTLELGDSALYLCASSWGQDLNIYEQYFGPGTRLTVT.

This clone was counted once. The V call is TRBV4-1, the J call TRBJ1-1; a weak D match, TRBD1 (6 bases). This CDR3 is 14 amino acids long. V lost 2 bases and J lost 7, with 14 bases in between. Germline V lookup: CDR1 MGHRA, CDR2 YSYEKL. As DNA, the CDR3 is TGCGCCAGCAGCCAACCTACAGGGCGCCTTGAAGCTTTCTTT. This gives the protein CASSQPTGRLEAFF.

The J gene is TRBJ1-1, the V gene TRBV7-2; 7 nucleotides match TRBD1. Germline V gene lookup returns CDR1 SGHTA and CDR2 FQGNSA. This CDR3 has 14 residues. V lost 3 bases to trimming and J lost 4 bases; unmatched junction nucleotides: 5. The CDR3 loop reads CASSFNRGGTEAFF. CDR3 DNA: TGTGCCAGCAGCTTTAACAGGGGTGGCACTGAAGCTTTCTTT.

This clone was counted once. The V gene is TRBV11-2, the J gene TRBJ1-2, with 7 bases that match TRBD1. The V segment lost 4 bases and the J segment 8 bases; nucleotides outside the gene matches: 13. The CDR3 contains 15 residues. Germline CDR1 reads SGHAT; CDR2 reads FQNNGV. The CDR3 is CASSYLRGGTVGYTF. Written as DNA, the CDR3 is TGTGCCAGCAGCTACCTTCGGGGGGGGACAGTCGGCTACACCTTC.

CDR3 protein: CASSGAGGTNTGELFF. The CDR3 nucleotides read TGTGCCAGCAGCGGGGCGGGGGGGACGAACACCGGGGAGCTGTTTTTT. V is TRBV9 and J is TRBJ2-2; TRBD2 aligns across 9 bases. In germline, CDR1 is SGDLS, CDR2 YYNGEE. Unmatched junction bases numbered 3, after V lost 3 bases and J lost 0 bases. The CDR3 loop spans 16 amino acids. Complete variable domain (other parts from reference TRBV9 and TRBJ2-2): DSGVTQTPKHLITATGQRVTLRCSPRSGDLSVYWYQQSLDQGLQFLIQYYNGEERAKGNILERFSAQQFPDLHSELNLSSLELGDSALYFCASSGAGGTNTGELFFGEGSRLTVL.

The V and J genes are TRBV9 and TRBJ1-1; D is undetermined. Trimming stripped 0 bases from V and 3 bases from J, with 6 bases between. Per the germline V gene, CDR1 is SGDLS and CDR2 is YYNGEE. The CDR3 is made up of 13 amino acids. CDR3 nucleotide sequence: TGTGCCAGCAGCGTAGCCGGGTACACTGAAGCTTTCTTT. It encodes CASSVAGYTEAFF.

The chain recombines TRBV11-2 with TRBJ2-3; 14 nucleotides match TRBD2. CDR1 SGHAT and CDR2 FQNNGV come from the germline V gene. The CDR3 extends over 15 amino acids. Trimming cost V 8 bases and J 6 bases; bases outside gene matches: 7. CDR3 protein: CASQGLAGAGDTQYF. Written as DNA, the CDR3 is TGTGCCAGCCAGGGACTAGCGGGGGCTGGGGATACGCAGTATTTT.

CDR3 sequence reads: CASSDQDGQPQHF. The CDR3 coding sequence is TGTGCCAGCAGTGACCAGGACGGTCAGCCCCAGCATTTT. The V call is TRBV6-4, the J call TRBJ1-5; the D is unclear. Germline values: CDR1 MRHNA, CDR2 SNTAGT. V lost 2 bases, J lost 6 bases, and 8 bases lay in between. The CDR3 is 13 residues long.

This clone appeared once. The DNA for the CDR3 is TGTGCCAGCAGCTTAGTACGGGGGGGCCAAGAGACCCAGTACTTC. Residues: CASSLVRGGQETQYF. V gene TRBV11-2 combines with J gene TRBJ2-5; 8 bases agree with TRBD2. The CDR3 totals 15 residues. Germline CDR1 SGHAT, CDR2 FQNNGV. V dropped 1 base and J dropped 1; count of bases not matched to a gene: 2.

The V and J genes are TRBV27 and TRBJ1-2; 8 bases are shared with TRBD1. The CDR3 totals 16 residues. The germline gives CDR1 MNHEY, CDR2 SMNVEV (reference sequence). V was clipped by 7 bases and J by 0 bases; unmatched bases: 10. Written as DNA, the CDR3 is TGTGCCAGCAACCCGACAGGGGCCCTTTCTAACTATGGCTACACCTTC. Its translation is CASNPTGALSNYGYTF.

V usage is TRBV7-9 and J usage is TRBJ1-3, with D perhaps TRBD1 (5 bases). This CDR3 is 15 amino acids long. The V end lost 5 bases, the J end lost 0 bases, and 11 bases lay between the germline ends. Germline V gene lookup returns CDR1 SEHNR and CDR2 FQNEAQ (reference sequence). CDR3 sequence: CASSHQGNSGNTIYF. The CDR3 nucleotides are TGTGCCAGCAGCCACCAGGGCAACTCTGGAAACACCATATATTTT.

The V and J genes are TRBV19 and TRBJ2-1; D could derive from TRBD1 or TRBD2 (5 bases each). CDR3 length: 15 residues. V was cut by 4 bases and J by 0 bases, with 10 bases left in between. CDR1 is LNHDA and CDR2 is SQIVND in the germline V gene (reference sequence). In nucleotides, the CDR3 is TGTGCCAGTAGTAGCGCAGGGAGCTCCTACAATGAGCAGTTCTTC. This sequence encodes CASSSAGSSYNEQFF.

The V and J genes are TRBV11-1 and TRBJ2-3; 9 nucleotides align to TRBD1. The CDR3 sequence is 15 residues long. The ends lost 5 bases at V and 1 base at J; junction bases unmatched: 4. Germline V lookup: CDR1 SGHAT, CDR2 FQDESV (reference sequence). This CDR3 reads CASSPWTGGTDTQYF. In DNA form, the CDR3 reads TGTGCCAGCAGCCCGTGGACAGGGGGCACAGATACGCAGTATTTT. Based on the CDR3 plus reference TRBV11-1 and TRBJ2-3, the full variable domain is EAEVAQSPRYKITEKSQAVAFWCDPISGHATLYWYRQILGQGPELLVQFQDESVVDDSQLPKDRFSAERLKGVDSTLKIQPAELGDSAMYLCASSPWTGGTDTQYFGPGTRLTVL.